This T cell receptor beta chain came from a study of CD8+ T cells in alopecia areata. Study as a whole: Treated patients took oral tofacitinib at 5 to 10 mg twice daily. People stayed on tofacitinib for 6 to 18 months, then stopped the drug for 6 months.

Per the germline V gene, CDR1 is SGHRS and CDR2 is YFSETQ. V was cut by 0 bases and J by 1 base, with 14 bases left in between. This CDR3 is 16 amino acids long. As for treatment: oral pan-JAK inhibitor, 5-10 mg twice daily. Sorted populations comprised CD4+ and CD8+ T cells obtained from PBMCs. RNA was isolated and reverse transcribed to cDNA, the sequencing template. Libraries were prepared by immunoSEQ multiplex PCR; TCRdb keeps only in-frame clonotypes and omits some of them. There are 200,000 to 250,000 clones in the sample; 50% to 75% occur only once, and 4% to 4.5% lies in the top ten. This chain links TRBV5-1 with TRBJ2-7; tentative D call: TRBD1 (6 bases). This material consisted of CD4+ T cells sorted from blood, taken at week 4, from a patient treated with tofacitinib. The origin of this receptor is a human donor with alopecia areata. The chain's CDR3 is CASSLAPGVGSYEQYF. The CDR3 DNA reads as TGCGCCAGCAGCTTGGCCCCAGGGGTTGGATCCTACGAGCAGTACTTC.